A single sample gave rise to the 11 T cell receptor beta chains below, sequenced in a study of CD8+CD57+ T cells in acquired aplastic anemia. CDR3 and TCR beta VDJ profiling relied on a genomic DNA template. TCRdb fed the reads into MiXCR, producing one record per CDR3 protein. Found here are about 260,000 distinct CDR3 sequences, approximately 79% of them singletons; the top ten hold approximately 40%. It was patients with CD8+CD57+ cell expansion by flow cytometry who were chosen for sequencing. Sequenced sample: sorted CD4+, CD8+, or CD8+CD57+ T cells (not recorded which) from PBMCs. The receptors shown here come from a human donor with aplastic anemia.

The chain is built from TRBV7-9 and TRBJ2-7; weak D call: TRBD2 (7 bases). Germline-derived CDR1 and CDR2 are SEHNR and FQNEAQ (reference sequence). V lost 7 bases to trimming and J lost 10 bases, with 29 bases between them. The CDR3 contains 16 residues. As DNA, the CDR3 is TGTGCCAGCACCCTAGGGGGGGCCCCCTCTGCCTCCAACCAGTACTTC. It translates to CASTLGGAPSASNQYF.

The chain combines TRBV2 with TRBJ2-4; D tentatively reads TRBD1 or TRBD2 (6 bases each). CDR1 SNHLY and CDR2 FYNNEI come from the germline V gene. The V and J ends lost 8 bases and 7 bases respectively, with 12 bases between them. The CDR3 consists of 12 residues. CDR3 DNA: TGTGCCAGCGGGGACGGGGGCAACATTCAGTACTTC. Encoded protein: CASGDGGNIQYF.

V gene TRBV7-8 combines with J gene TRBJ1-1; TRBD1 is a possible D gene (5 bases). The germline V gene encodes CDR1 SGHVS and CDR2 FQNEAQ. V shed 1 base and J shed 1 base, with 10 bases lying between them. The CDR3 is 15 residues long. Here the CDR3 DNA reads TGTGCCAGCAGCTTAGAGCGGACACCGAACACTGAAGCTTTCTTT. Translating it yields CASSLERTPNTEAFF.

The CDR3 protein is CASSYSGTSGTDEQFF. CDR3 bases: TGTGCCAGCAGTTATTCGGGGACCAGCGGGACCGATGAGCAGTTCTTC. This sequence joins TRBV7-9 and TRBJ2-1; TRBD2 matches at 7 bases. The germline V gene encodes CDR1 SEHNR and CDR2 FQNEAQ (reference sequence). Germline trimming cut 6 bases from V and 8 bases from J; bases unmatched to any gene: 16. The CDR3 length is 16 residues.

This clonotype appeared once. The junction shows a germline mismatch at one end, possibly a read error. The chain combines TRBV15 with TRBJ1-5; D is possibly TRBD1 (5 bases). The length of the CDR3 is 14 residues. Germline lookup yields CDR1 LNHNV and CDR2 YYDKDF (reference sequence). Here the CDR3 reads CATSQGNSKQPQHF. The DNA of the CDR3 is TGTGCCACCAGCCAGGGCAATAGCAAACAGCCCCAGCATTTT. Supplemented by reference TRBV15 and TRBJ1-5, the full variable domain reads DAMVIQNPRYQVTQFGKPVTLSCSQTLNHNVMYWYQQKSSQAPKLLFHYYDKDFNNEADTPDNFQSRRPNTSFCFLDIRSPGLGDTAMYLCATSQGNSKQPQHFGDGTRLSIL.

The chain uses TRBV20-1 and TRBJ1-1; TRBD1 matches 8 bases. The junction had 6 bases not matched to a gene; V was cut back by 6 bases and J by 0 bases. Germline V gene data show CDR1 as DFQATT and CDR2 as SNEGSKA (reference sequence). The CDR3 consists of 14 residues. CDR3 amino acids: CSAPRQGMNTEAFF. CDR3 in DNA: TGCAGTGCCCCCCGACAGGGGATGAACACTGAAGCTTTCTTT.

The gene calls are TRBV7-2 and TRBJ2-1; 7 bases are a match to TRBD2. CDR3 size: 19 residues. J was trimmed by 8 bases and V by 3 bases; bases with no gene match: 22. CDR1 and CDR2 from the germline V gene are SGHTA and FQGNSA. As DNA, the CDR3 is TGTGCCAGCAGCTTCTACCCAGACGGTACAGACCTGCGGGAGTATGAGCAGTTCTTC. Protein sequence: CASSFYPDGTDLREYEQFF.

V usage is TRBV19 and J usage is TRBJ2-7; either TRBD1 or TRBD2 may supply D (5 bases each). The CDR3 is 18 amino acids. Germline values: CDR1 LNHDA, CDR2 SQIVND (reference sequence). For the CDR3, the DNA is TGTGCCAGCAGCTCCCGCCTCGCCGGGGCCGCCCTTTACTACGGGCAGTACGTC. This translates into CASSSRLAGAALYYGQYV.

Here the CDR3 reads CASSLAGGPDRHEQFF. DNA of the CDR3: TGTGCCAGCAGCTTAGCAGGAGGTCCCGATAGGCATGAGCAGTTCTTC. This rearrangement joins TRBV7-8 to TRBJ2-1; TRBD2 is a possible D gene (5 bases). The CDR3 runs 16 residues. CDR1 SGHVS and CDR2 FQNEAQ come from the germline V gene. V was cut by 0 bases and J by 8 bases, with 17 bases left in between.

The chain has TRBV2 and TRBJ1-5; tentatively, D is TRBD1 (6 bases). Per germline, CDR1 SNHLY and CDR2 FYNNEI. This CDR3 region has 15 residues. Between the trimmed V and J ends, which lost 4 bases and 2 bases, there was a span of 12 bases. The CDR3 sequence is CASSGSGVGNQPQHF. As DNA, the CDR3 is TGTGCCAGCAGTGGTTCAGGGGTGGGCAATCAGCCCCAGCATTTT.

This chain links TRBV7-2 with TRBJ1-4; D not certain. The CDR3 has 15 amino acids. Germline CDR1 SGHTA, CDR2 FQGNSA. V shed 2 bases and J shed 14 bases, with 21 bases lying between them. CDR3: CASSLRCTPIRSLFF. DNA of the CDR3: TGTGCCAGCAGCTTAAGGTGTACACCGATACGAAGTCTGTTTTTT.